This TCR beta chain is drawn from a study of cytomegalovirus exposure and HLA in healthy donors listed by TCRdb under 2017. About the investigation overall: According to an earlier analysis of 550 to 700 of the donors, about 179 million T cells yielded approximately 120 million unique TCR beta sequences and about 300 Gb of sequence data. Roughly 320 gigabases of sequencing data and 70 million to 95 million unique TCR sequences made up an early release that covered 500 to 650 HLA-typed donors. Among the approximately 430 genotyped donors, around 81% belonged to the genetic ancestry cluster associated with self-reported Caucasian donors. The aim of the study was to test whether cataloging public T cell receptors could identify signatures of past pathogen exposure. The study used immunosequencing to profile the T cell repertoires of around 600 subjects and linked those repertoires to cytomegalovirus serostatus. Along with the roughly 670-subject first cohort, a separate validation cohort of over a hundred different subjects was used. To predict cytomegalovirus infection status, the study brought together high-throughput TCR immunosequencing, statistical association of individual TCRs with disease status, and machine learning. In a later analysis, previously published TCR beta repertoires from fewer than 750 donors were re-analyzed and high-resolution HLA genotyping was added so that TCR occurrence patterns could be studied. Rather than using new phenotypic data, the later analysis identified candidate immune exposures from TCR beta sequences and from how often those sequences occurred across donors. An earlier analysis of 587 of the donors applied high-throughput TCR beta sequencing to assess whether each TCR beta V gene segment acted as functional or pseudogenic. Donor age, sex, ethnicity and CMV serostatus were compiled alongside the repertoire data. A later genetic analysis used genome-wide SNP genotypes for about three fifths of the roughly 700 donors, treating that subset as a discovery cohort. Every discovery cohort repertoire had been produced on one sequencing platform. HLA typing covered class I and class II loci at four-digit resolution. The number of donors typed differed by locus, with about 620-630 for A, B, C, DRB1 and DQB1, over 500 for DQA1, nearly 610 for DPA1, and some 440 for DPB1. Because of strong linkage in the cohort, roughly five DR-DQ haplotypes were treated as single units for association and clustering. Across some 400 genotyped donors of the cohort, an average of approximately 240,000 unique TCR beta nucleotide sequences per donor were sequenced, and around 19% of those sequences were non-productive.

As to this clone: Its antigen is not yet known. No base quality information exists; no much larger clone differs at one position.

Based on the germline V gene, the CDR1 and CDR2 sequences are MGHDK and SYGVNS. Germline trimming amounts to 2 bases on V and 1 base on J, with 5 as the count of junction bases outside the gene matches. Measured from the cysteine to the phenylalanine, the CDR3 is 15 residues long. Only CDR3 DNA is held: 45 bases, read in frame from base 1. The cohort consisted of 666 healthy bone marrow donors. At the time of sampling, every cohort member was nominally healthy, though immune exposures that went unrecorded were likely present. The donor tested CMV seronegative, placing the donor among the roughly 400 seronegative members of the cohort. A peripheral blood sample was provided by each donor, and peripheral blood mononuclear cells were used for TCR beta sequencing. The Qiagen DNeasy Blood Extraction Kit was used to extract genomic DNA from the blood cell samples. Here is what the overall study found, with its caveats: Correlated functional status among segregating V segments might reflect linkage disequilibrium, but an unknown experimental factor could not be ruled out. Because counts were too low, fewer than 20 rarely observed V segments, including chromosome 9 orphons, were excluded from the earlier analysis of 587 of the donors. Strong co-occurrence of HLA alleles, especially DR and DQ, made assigning TCR associations to individual alleles difficult. Three of the identified cytomegalovirus-associated TCR beta chains were confirmed in vitro to be specific for cytomegalovirus antigens. The 87-base-pair reads could not distinguish some IMGT-functional V segments, including TRBV6-2 and TRBV6-3, so those segments were excluded. According to a later genetic analysis, donors in an Asian-associated ancestry cluster had fewer N-insertions in productive TCRs than the roughly 670-donor mean. HLA typing was unavailable for some donors at each locus, so association tests used only the typed subset. This cohort had only TCR beta chains sequenced, and the lack of alpha or paired-chain data limited which features could be detected. The classifier was reported to diagnose cytomegalovirus status with high specificity and sensitivity in both the original and validation cohorts. A later analysis associated 17,000 or so TCR beta sequences with specific HLA alleles at a false discovery rate of 0.05. While some public TCRs were present in many individuals, most TCR sequences turned up only very rarely across donors. In an earlier analysis of about 600 of the donors, most TCR beta V segments appeared in productive rearrangements about 87% or about 30% of the time, broadly matching IMGT annotations. A further reported finding was that TCR beta sequences accurately predicted the HLA-A and HLA-B alleles for most subjects in the first cohort. A cluster of highly shared sequence variants was judged likely to represent a technical artifact of the sequencing pipeline. Several of the top co-occurrence clusters appeared to be linked to parvovirus B19, influenza, CMV and Epstein-Barr virus, according to a later analysis. In a later analysis, most CMV-associated TCR beta chains were found to appear HLA-restricted, with HLA associations seemingly driven largely by CMV exposure. In a later analysis, HLA-associated TCR beta chains were found to be more clonally expanded and to have lower generation probabilities than equally common non-associated chains. Presence/absence analyses assumed roughly uniform sequencing depth across donors, an assumption that may not hold. In a later analysis, the rate of TCR association differed among HLA loci, with DRB1 alleles having the most associated TCRs and HLA-C alleles having the fewest. The only immune exposure information available for the cohort was CMV serostatus. The authors suggested that the approach could potentially be extended to other disease states and immunological phenotypes. A later genetic analysis associated a missense DCLRE1C variant with V-gene and J-gene trimming of TCR beta chains, and an independent cohort replicated the association. The study listed 170 or so TCR beta chains as associated with cytomegalovirus.

Receptor amplification or capture employed the immunoSEQ multiplex PCR assay. For the multiplex PCR, a mixture combining 60 forward primers for TCR Vbeta segments and 13 reverse primers for TCR Jbeta segments was used. A multiplex PCR assay on genomic DNA amplified the CDR3 region of rearranged TCR beta genes. On the Illumina HiSeq System, the amplified TCR beta libraries were sequenced as 87-base-pair reads. Per the source publication's procedure: In a later analysis, around 80 million unique TCR beta chains were counted across the 650 to 700 repertoires, and approximately 11 million of these chains were shared by at least two donors. A nearest-neighbor algorithm error-corrected the raw reads and collapsed the reads into unique sequences, merging closely related sequences to remove PCR and sequencing errors. V, D and J gene segments were assigned by aligning CDR3 sequences to IMGT reference sequences. Each retained sequence needed at least a six-nucleotide match to both a V gene segment and a J gene segment. A rearrangement counted as productive if the CDR3 had no stop codons and remained in frame with V and J, and every other rearrangement counted as non-productive. Following IMGT convention, CDR3 was defined as the stretch from the second conserved V-encoded cysteine to the conserved J-encoded phenylalanine. The earlier analysis of 550 to 650 of the donors excluded any sequence lacking an unambiguous match to a single V gene segment. An earlier analysis of roughly 590 of the donors called V segments functional above 56.7% productive rearrangements and segregating when the between-donor standard deviation exceeded 5%. To diagnose cytomegalovirus status from the catalog of TCR beta chain sequences, a statistical classification framework was built. A later analysis assigned V and J genes by comparing TCR nucleotide sequences with IMGT/GENE-DB human TR gene sequences. Using the TCRdist pipeline, a later analysis assigned CDR3 sequences along with most-parsimonious VDJ recombination scenarios. A later analysis defined each TCR beta chain by its CDR3 amino acid sequence plus V-gene family, and excluded reads lacking a unique V-gene family. In a later analysis, approximately 590 highly shared, low-generation-probability nucleotide sequences were removed to address suspected cross-contamination and a sequencing artifact. A later analysis calculated a clonal expansion index for each public chain from normalized within-repertoire ranks of inferred template counts. In a later analysis, generation probabilities were computed using a VDJ recombination model fitted to out-of-frame rearrangements, and the results were checked against IGoR. In a later analysis, TCR-TCR, TCR-HLA and TCR-CMV co-occurrence was scored with hypergeometric tests, and a repertoire-size bias correction was applied to TCR pairs. In a later analysis, false discovery rates were estimated by permuting HLA or CMV assignments 20 times. In a later analysis, co-occurring TCRs were grouped using DBSCAN, and TCRdist sequence similarity was added for clustering within HLA-allele-positive subsets. For co-occurrence clustering, repertoires with fewer than 30,000 or more than 120,000 public chains were excluded, along with roughly 5 repertoires with anomalous nucleotide sharing. TCRdb limited this immuneACCESS table to in-frame rearrangements with V and J called. A share of clones is missing; checked studies link under half to unresolved V genes, and the rest is unexplained. D and trimming come from the DNA, and the V and J calls and clone size come from that table. In all, the sample holds some 160,000 clones, and roughly four fifths of those were seen once. The ten largest clones represent 3% to 3.5% of the sample.

Recombination joined TRBV25-1 with TRBJ2-7; 7 junctional bases match TRBD1. The sequencing input was PBMCs. The receptor's source is a woman aged 40 to 49 in good health and CMV-seronegative. The CDR3 corresponds to CASSERLGQSYEQYF. The nucleotides are TGTGCCAGCAGTGAAAGATTGGGACAGTCCTACGAGCAGTACTTC.